A single sample gave rise to the 24 T cell receptor beta chains below, sequenced in a study of T cells in Graves' hyperthyroidism and ophthalmopathy. Authors of the study amplified TCR beta CDR3 regions from RNA transcripts. HTBI primers were used for first-round RT-PCR of the TCR CDR3. In TCRdb, the multiplex PCR reads were re-called with MiXCR into one record per CDR3 protein. The sample has 350,000 to 400,000 distinct CDR3 sequences, under 15% seen once. The material sequenced was blood. All receptors come from a woman aged 25 to 39 with Graves' hyperthyroidism.

This clonotype has ten or more counts. The chain joins TRBV30 to TRBJ2-7; 9 bases align to TRBD2. J was trimmed by 7 bases and V by 3 bases; bases with no gene match: 7. The germline V gene has CDR1 GTSNPN and CDR2 SVGIG (reference sequence). The CDR3 contains 13 residues. CDR3 region: CAWRLAGVREQYF. CDR3 DNA sequence: TGTGCCTGGAGATTAGCGGGAGTACGGGAGCAGTACTTC.

The gene calls are TRBV24-1 and TRBJ1-6; no firm D call. From germline, CDR1 is KGHDR and CDR2 SFDVKD. The CDR3 length is 15 residues. Trimming removed 5 bases from V and 6 bases from J, with 13 bases in between. CDR3 sequence reads: CATSVRATLNSPLHF. CDR3 in DNA: TGTGCCACCAGTGTACGGGCTACTCTTAATTCACCCCTCCACTTT.

Here the CDR3 DNA reads TGTGCCAGCTCTCTCACACCGGGACAGGGAACCTACGAGCAGTACTTC. Translation: CASSLTPGQGTYEQYF. The chain carries TRBV18 and TRBJ2-7; 9 bases map to TRBD1. Losses at the gene ends were 6 bases for V and 2 bases for J; bases not matched to a gene: 11. This CDR3 contains 16 residues. CDR1 is KGHSH and CDR2 is LQKENI in the germline V gene.

In this sample, this clonotype turned up a few times. One base away lies a much larger clone, so this may be a sequencing read error. The J gene is TRBJ1-5, the V gene TRBV30, with D perhaps TRBD1 (5 bases). The CDR3 consists of 13 residues. Looked up from germline, CDR1 is GTSNPN and CDR2 is SVGIG (reference sequence). Deletions cut 3 bases from V and 6 bases from J, with 12 bases between. CDR3 loop: CAWRMQGSQPQHF. The DNA for the CDR3 is TGTGCCTGGAGAATGCAGGGTTCTCAGCCCCAGCATTTT.

This clonotype occurred many times. The chain recombines TRBV3-1 with TRBJ2-1; TRBD1 is a possible D gene (6 bases). Trimming pared 1 base from V and 14 bases from J, leaving 15 bases between. The CDR3 extends over 13 amino acids. CDR1 is LGHDT and CDR2 is YNNKEL in the germline V gene (reference sequence). The CDR3 DNA reads TGTGCCAGCAGCCAAGCTGATCCCAGGGGAAAGTTCTTC. Its protein is CASSQADPRGKFF.

There are many counts of this clonotype. The V call is TRBV20-1, the J call TRBJ1-2; TRBD1 aligns across 8 bases. This CDR3 comprises 13 residues. Germline V lookup: CDR1 DFQATT, CDR2 SNEGSKA (reference sequence). V lost 6 bases to trimming and J lost 8 bases; unmatched junction nucleotides: 11. CDR3 DNA: TGCAGTGCGAGGGAAAGGACAGGGTCGGGCTACACCTTC. Translated, it gives CSARERTGSGYTF.

There are a few counts of this clonotype. One base away lies a much larger clone, so this may be a sequencing read error. This chain links TRBV28 with TRBJ2-1; 12 nucleotides line up with TRBD2. CDR3 length equals 15 residues. J gave up 6 bases and V 8 bases, and 8 bases lay outside the gene matches. Germline CDR1 reads MDHEN; CDR2 reads SYDVKM. The CDR3 region has the DNA TGTGCCAGCGGTGTGCTAGCGGGAGGGTTCAATGAGCAGTTCTTC. Amino acids: CASGVLAGGFNEQFF.

Concerning this clonotype itself: This may come from a read error, since a much larger clone is one base off. The V and J genes are TRBV12-3 or TRBV12-4 and TRBJ2-3, with TRBD2 identical over 10 bases. The CDR3 extends over 14 amino acids. Trimming cost V 5 bases and J 6 bases; bases outside gene matches: 5. This CDR3 is CASSPLAGVDTQYF. For the CDR3, the DNA is TGTGCCAGCAGTCCCCTAGCGGGAGTGGATACGCAGTATTTT.

This clonotype was counted between two and nine times. The rearrangement links TRBV9 to TRBJ2-3, with D perhaps assigned TRBD1 or TRBD2 (5 bases each). The CDR3 is made up of 20 amino acids. V was pared by 1 base and J by 0 bases, with 24 bases between. Germline values: CDR1 SGDLS, CDR2 YYNGEE. CDR3 bases: TGTGCCAGCAGCGTACGTTCCGGGTCGGGACCCGAGCCGAGCACAGATACGCAGTATTTT. Residues: CASSVRSGSGPEPSTDTQYF.

This clonotype was found many times. This chain joins TRBV7-2 and TRBJ2-3; 10 bases match TRBD2. The germline CDR1 and CDR2 sequences are SGHTA and FQGNSA. This CDR3 spans 16 amino acids. Trimming at V came to 5 bases and at J to 6 bases, leaving 11 bases not matched to a gene. CDR3 sequence (DNA): TGTGCCAGCAGCCCAGACAGCGGGAGGGCCCGGGATACGCAGTATTTT. Translation gives CASSPDSGRARDTQYF.

Ten or more counts support this clonotype. This chain joins TRBV10-3 and TRBJ1-1; 8 positions match TRBD1. The germline gives CDR1 ENHRY, CDR2 SYGVKD. The CDR3 contains 13 residues. Trimming removed 8 bases from V and 3 bases from J; junction bases left unmatched: 5. Here the CDR3 reads CAIGGQADTEAFF. DNA of the CDR3: TGTGCCATCGGGGGACAGGCGGACACTGAAGCTTTCTTT.

There are a few counts of this clonotype. The chain has TRBV30 and TRBJ2-3; 9 nucleotides match TRBD2. This CDR3 spans 15 amino acids. After removal of 2 bases from V and 1 base from J, the junction contained 4 bases not matched to a gene. Germline values: CDR1 GTSNPN, CDR2 SVGIG (reference sequence). This CDR3 is CAWSFSGSRTDTQYF. DNA for the CDR3: TGTGCCTGGAGTTTTAGCGGGAGCCGCACAGATACGCAGTATTTT. The full variable domain, its missing parts supplied by reference TRBV30 and TRBJ2-3, is SQTIHQWPATLVQPVGSPLSLECTVEGTSNPNLYWYRQAAGRGLQLLFYSVGIGQISSEVPQNLSASRPQDRQFILSSKKLLLSDSGFYLCAWSFSGSRTDTQYFGPGTRLTVL.

V is TRBV19 and J is TRBJ1-5; TRBD1 matches 7 bases. Germline CDR1 is LNHDA and CDR2 is SQIVND (reference sequence). V gave up 3 bases and J gave up 5 bases; unmatched junction bases: 7. The CDR3 contains 15 residues. Written as DNA, the CDR3 is TGTGCCAGTAGTATGCAGACAGGGCCATATCAGCCCCAGCATTTT. Its protein is CASSMQTGPYQPQHF.

Ten or more counts support this clonotype. The chain is built from TRBV3-1 and TRBJ2-1, with TRBD2 matching over 9 bases. Per germline, CDR1 LGHDT and CDR2 YNNKEL (reference sequence). This CDR3 contains 16 residues. V shed 2 bases and J 3 bases; nucleotides not matched to a gene: 5. In nucleotides, the CDR3 is TGTGCCAGCAGCCAACCCCTAGCGGGGTTCTACAATGAGCAGTTCTTC. It specifies CASSQPLAGFYNEQFF.

The sample holds many counts of this clonotype. J is TRBJ2-7 and V is TRBV7-8; 11 bases are a match to TRBD1. V lost 6 bases to trimming and J lost 7 bases; unmatched junction nucleotides: 11. From germline, CDR1 is SGHVS and CDR2 FQNEAQ. This CDR3 is built from 15 residues. CDR3 bases: TGTGCCAGCAGGGCCTTCGGACAGGGGGCTTGGGAGCAGTACTTC. Translating gives CASRAFGQGAWEQYF.

V usage is TRBV6-1 and J usage is TRBJ2-1, with TRBD2 identical over 8 bases. The germline V gene has CDR1 MNHNS and CDR2 SASEGT. Trimming took 2 bases from V and 0 from J; bases not matched to a gene: 6. This CDR3 spans 17 amino acids. Written as DNA, the CDR3 is TGTGCCAGCAGTGAACATTTAGCGGGGAGCTCCTACAATGAGCAGTTCTTC. It encodes CASSEHLAGSSYNEQFF.

This clonotype has only a few counts. V and J are TRBV29-1 and TRBJ2-1; weak D call: TRBD2 (5 bases). The ends were cut back, 4 bases at V and 10 bases at J, with 17 bases in the middle. CDR1 is SQVTM and CDR2 is ANQGSEA in the germline V gene. The CDR3 totals 13 residues. CDR3 sequence (DNA): TGCAGCGTTGCTCTTTTCCGGGAATGGGAGCAGTTCTTC. Its translation: CSVALFREWEQFF.

This clonotype was seen only a few times. The chain joins TRBV30 to TRBJ2-1, with TRBD1 identical over 7 bases. The V gene's germline CDR1 is GTSNPN and CDR2 SVGIG (reference sequence). The V segment lost 3 bases and the J segment 9 bases; nucleotides outside the gene matches: 11. The CDR3 totals 14 residues. The CDR3 region is CAWRGGPGAGEQFF. CDR3 DNA sequence: TGTGCCTGGAGAGGGGGCCCCGGCGCGGGTGAGCAGTTCTTC.

This clonotype was detected a few times. This chain uses TRBV28 with TRBJ1-3, with a weak D call TRBD1 (5 bases). CDR1 and CDR2 from the germline V gene are MDHEN and SYDVKM. CDR3 length: 15 amino acids. V was clipped by 4 bases and J by 0 bases, with 10 bases between them. The CDR3, as DNA: TGTGCCAGCAGTTCCAGCGGGACCTCTGGAAACACCATATATTTT. Protein: CASSSSGTSGNTIYF.

The rearrangement joins TRBV5-1 to TRBJ2-7; 7 bases are a match to TRBD2. After removal of 0 bases from V and 4 bases from J, the junction contained 4 bases not matched to a gene. The CDR3 is made up of 14 amino acids. Germline assignment: CDR1 SGHRS and CDR2 YFSETQ. The CDR3 protein is CASSLGEGLYEQYF. The CDR3 DNA follows: TGCGCCAGCAGCTTGGGGGAGGGCCTATACGAGCAGTACTTC.

This clonotype appeared many times. The chain uses TRBV29-1 and TRBJ2-7; 7 bases line up with TRBD2. Per germline, CDR1 SQVTM and CDR2 ANQGSEA. V shed 1 base and J 6 bases; nucleotides not matched to a gene: 9. CDR3 size: 14 residues. CDR3 sequence (DNA): TGCAGCGTTGAAGGAGGGGAGGGCTTTGGCGAGCAGTACTTC. Its translation is CSVEGGEGFGEQYF.

This clonotype was found a few times. V and J are TRBV7-2 and TRBJ2-1, with TRBD1 as a possible D gene (6 bases). The CDR3 is made up of 13 amino acids. Germline loops: CDR1 SGHTA, CDR2 FQGNSA. V lost 2 bases to trimming and J lost 10 bases, with 12 bases between them. The CDR3 bases are TGTGCCAGCAGCTTATCTGGGGGCGACGAGCAGTTCTTC. Translating it yields CASSLSGGDEQFF.

Only a few counts were recorded for this clonotype. Written as DNA, the CDR3 is TGTGCCAGCAGCCTAGCGACATACTCCTACAATGAGCAGTTCTTC. It codes for CASSLATYSYNEQFF. V usage is TRBV6-1 and J usage is TRBJ2-1; possible D gene TRBD2, 6 bases. Germline CDR1 MNHNS, CDR2 SASEGT. The CDR3 sequence is 15 residues long. V was clipped by 6 bases and J by 0 bases, with 12 bases between them.

This clonotype was picked up many times. The chain carries TRBV7-3 and TRBJ2-7; either TRBD1 or TRBD2 may fit D (5 bases each). V lost 0 bases and J lost 5, with 17 bases in between. CDR1 is SGHTA and CDR2 is FQGTGA in the germline V gene. This CDR3 has 16 amino acids. For the CDR3, the DNA is TGTGCCAGCAGCTTAACGGTGTGGGACCGCCCCGACGAGCAGTACTTC. This encodes CASSLTVWDRPDEQYF.